Presented here are 12 T cell receptor beta chains from one specimen sequenced in a study of T cells expressing NK-cell markers. With the 5' RACE reads reprocessed, TCRdb shows one record per CDR3 protein and no DNA. Reported are hundreds of thousands of distinct CDR3 sequences; the ten largest clones contain about 5.2%. Sample: blood T cells: a sorted CD56 or NKG2C T cell subset, CD4+ or CD8+ T cells, or bulk PBMC T cells (not recorded which). The receptors originated from a man aged 18-70 years in good health.

CDR3 in amino acids: CSANHPTQSSYEQYF. The V gene is TRBV20-1, the J gene TRBJ2-7. Germline loops: CDR1 DFQATT, CDR2 SNEGSKA (reference sequence). CDR3 length: 15 amino acids.

V gene TRBV19 combines with J gene TRBJ1-1; TCRdb's assignment of TRBD1 cannot be checked, as there is no DNA. Germline V CDR1 and CDR2: LNHDA, SQIVND (reference sequence). The CDR3 consists of 14 residues. Here the CDR3 reads CASSPKGTDTEAFF.

The chain combines TRBV5-1 with TRBJ2-6; TCRdb reports TRBD1, a call that lacks DNA to check it against. Germline V gene data show CDR1 as SGHRS and CDR2 as YFSETQ. The CDR3 has 17 residues. This chain's CDR3 is CASSLRQGASGANVLTF.

The chain carries TRBV6-1 and TRBJ2-1; with no DNA, the TCRdb D assignment of TRBD1 cannot be verified. This CDR3 comprises 15 residues. Per the germline V gene, CDR1 is MNHNS and CDR2 is SASEGT. CDR3 loop: CASSEASPRPGEQFF.

The rearrangement links TRBV30 to TRBJ2-1; TCRdb returns TRBD2, unconfirmable since there is no DNA. Looked up from germline, CDR1 is GTSNPN and CDR2 is SVGIG (reference sequence). This CDR3 spans 14 amino acids. CDR3 residues: CAWSVRLAGNEQFF.

V is TRBV20-1 and J is TRBJ2-3; TCRdb lists TRBD1, though no DNA is available to test this call. Germline lookup yields CDR1 DFQATT and CDR2 SNEGSKA (reference sequence). The CDR3 is 17 residues long. CDR3: CSARNKYGGSLTDTQYF.

The rearrangement uses TRBV5-1 and TRBJ2-2; the D call from TCRdb, TRBD1, cannot be confirmed without DNA. The CDR3 covers 17 residues. Looked up from germline, CDR1 is SGHRS and CDR2 is YFSETQ. The CDR3 protein is CASSSGTGVQGTGELFF.

The V gene is TRBV7-3, the J gene TRBJ2-1. The CDR3 extends over 18 amino acids. The germline CDR1 and CDR2 sequences are SGHTA and FQGTGA. The CDR3: CASSLTGRGPSSYNEHFF.

This chain connects TRBV2 to TRBJ2-5; TCRdb selects TRBD1, and the lack of DNA leaves this call unchecked. CDR3 length: 15 residues. Per the germline V gene, CDR1 is SNHLY and CDR2 is FYNNEI. CDR3 region: CASSVLGQNLLAQYF.

The chain recombines TRBV3-1 with TRBJ2-7; absent DNA, TCRdb's TRBD2 call cannot be checked. The CDR3 runs 14 residues. In germline, CDR1 is LGHDT, CDR2 YNNKEL (reference sequence). This CDR3 reads CASSQGPIGGEQYF.

The chain uses TRBV7-9 and TRBJ1-2; TCRdb indicates TRBD1, and absent DNA this call remains unverified. CDR3 length: 14 amino acids. CDR1 and CDR2 (germline): SEHNR, FQNEAQ (reference sequence). The CDR3 sequence: CASSLTDRQTDGTF.

The rearrangement uses TRBV28 and TRBJ2-7; absent DNA, TCRdb's TRBD1 call cannot be checked. The CDR3 extends over 14 amino acids. The germline V gene has CDR1 MDHEN and CDR2 SYDVKM. The CDR3 loop is CASSVPQGLYEQYF.